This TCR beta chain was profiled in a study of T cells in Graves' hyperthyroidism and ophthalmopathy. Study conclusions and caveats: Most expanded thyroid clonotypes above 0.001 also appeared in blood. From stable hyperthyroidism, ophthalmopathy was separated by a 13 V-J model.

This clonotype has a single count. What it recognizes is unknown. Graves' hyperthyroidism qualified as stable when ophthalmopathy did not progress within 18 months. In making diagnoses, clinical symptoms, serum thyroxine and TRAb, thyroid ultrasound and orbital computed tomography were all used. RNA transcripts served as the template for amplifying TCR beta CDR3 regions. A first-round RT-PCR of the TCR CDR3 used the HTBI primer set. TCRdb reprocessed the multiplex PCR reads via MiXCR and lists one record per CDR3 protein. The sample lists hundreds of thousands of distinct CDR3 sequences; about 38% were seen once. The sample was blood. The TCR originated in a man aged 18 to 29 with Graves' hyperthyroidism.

The DNA of the CDR3 is TGTGCCAGCAGTGTACGCCCGGGACACTACTCTGGAAACACCATATATTTT. It specifies CASSVRPGHYSGNTIYF. The chain combines TRBV2 with TRBJ1-3; perhaps TRBD1 as D (6 bases). This CDR3 is built from 17 residues. Trimming took 4 bases from V and 0 from J, leaving 16 bases between them. Germline lookup yields CDR1 SNHLY and CDR2 FYNNEI.